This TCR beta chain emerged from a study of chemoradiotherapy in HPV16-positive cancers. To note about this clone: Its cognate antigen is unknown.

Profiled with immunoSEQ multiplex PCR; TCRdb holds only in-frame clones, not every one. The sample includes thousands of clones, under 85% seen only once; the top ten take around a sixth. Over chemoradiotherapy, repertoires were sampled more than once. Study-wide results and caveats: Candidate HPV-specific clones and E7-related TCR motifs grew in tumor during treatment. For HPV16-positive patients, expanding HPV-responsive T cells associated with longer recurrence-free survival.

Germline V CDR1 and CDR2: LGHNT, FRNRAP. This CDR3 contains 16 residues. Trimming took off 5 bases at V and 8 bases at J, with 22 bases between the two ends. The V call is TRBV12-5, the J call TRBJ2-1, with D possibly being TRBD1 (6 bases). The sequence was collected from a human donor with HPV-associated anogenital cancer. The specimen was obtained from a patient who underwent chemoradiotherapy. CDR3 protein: CASGTDGGPITHEQFF. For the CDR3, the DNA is TGTGCTAGTGGTACCGATGGGGGCCCTATTACGCATGAGCAGTTCTTC.